The 2 T cell receptor beta chains reported below all come from one sample, sequenced in a study of T cell responses to AZD1222 COVID-19 vaccine. The repertoire was sequenced with immunoSEQ multiplex PCR; TCRdb's copy has only in-frame clones and lacks some. This table has 100,000 to 150,000 clones, approximately 89% appearing once. The sequencing here drew on peripheral blood, taken on day 0 of AZD1222 vaccination. The receptors were sampled from an adult in good health.

The V and J genes are TRBV6-5 and TRBJ1-5; D might be TRBD1 (6 bases). Trimming removed 3 bases from V and 2 bases from J, with 11 bases in between. Germline CDR1 is MNHEY and CDR2 is SVGAGI. CDR3 length: 15 amino acids. The CDR3 protein is CASSYTGSGNQPQHF. CDR3 nucleotides: TGTGCCAGCAGTTATACAGGGTCCGGCAATCAGCCCCAGCATTTT.

With regard to this clone: At one boundary the junction diverges from the germline segment, which might be a read error. This chain uses TRBV27 with TRBJ1-5; the match to TRBD1 covers 7 bases. This CDR3 has 14 residues. Looked up from germline, CDR1 is MNHEY and CDR2 is SMNVEV (reference sequence). The CDR3 nucleotides read TGTGCCAGCAGCTTATTGGGGACAGTTCAGCCCCAGCATTTT. It yields the protein CASSLLGTVQPQHF.